The rows below give T cell receptor beta chains drawn from one sample of a study of cytomegalovirus exposure and HLA in healthy donors. Sequenced by immunoSEQ multiplex PCR; TCRdb stores in-frame clones only, minus some. The sample data list about 160,000 clones. Source material: PBMCs. The receptors were sampled from a woman aged 55-70 years in good health and CMV-seronegative. The CDR3 runs from the conserved cysteine through the conserved F or W. D genes are given only for firm matches.

D: -
V: TRBV5-4
J: TRBJ2-7
CDR3: CASSYDRLYEQYF
DNA: TGTGCCAGCAGTTACGACAGGTTATACGAGCAGTACTTC

D: -
V: TRBV7-9
J: TRBJ1-2
CDR3: CASSLWAF
DNA: TGTGCCAGCAGCTTATGGGCTTTC

D: -
V: TRBV7-9
J: TRBJ2-7
CDR3: CASSLGTGRSYEQYF
DNA: TGTGCCAGCAGCTTAGGTACAGGGCGTTCCTACGAGCAGTACTTC

D: -
V: TRBV7-9
J: TRBJ2-2
CDR3: CASSGQPTGELFF
DNA: TGTGCCAGCAGCGGACAGCCCACCGGGGAGCTGTTTTTT

D: TRBD1
V: TRBV9
J: TRBJ1-1
CDR3: CASSEDRVNTEAFF
DNA: TGTGCCAGCAGCGAGGACAGGGTAAACACTGAAGCTTTCTTT

D: TRBD1
V: TRBV4-3
J: TRBJ2-1
CDR3: CASSQEDRGRNEQFF
DNA: TGCGCCAGCAGCCAAGAGGACAGGGGGCGAAATGAGCAGTTCTTC

D: TRBD1
V: TRBV5-4
J: TRBJ1-4
CDR3: CASSKTGSSEKLFF
DNA: TGTGCCAGCAGCAAGACAGGGAGCTCTGAAAAACTGTTTTTT

D: TRBD2
V: TRBV7-8
J: TRBJ2-3
CDR3: CASSLITSGRTDTQYF
DNA: TGTGCCAGCAGCTTAATTACTAGCGGGAGAACAGATACGCAGTATTTT

D: -
V: TRBV9
J: TRBJ1-1
CDR3: CASSRNQGAAEAFF
DNA: TGTGCCAGCAGCAGGAACCAGGGTGCCGCTGAAGCTTTCTTT

D: -
V: TRBV5-1
J: TRBJ2-1
CDR3: CASSFGGRNEQFF
DNA: TGCGCCAGCAGCTTCGGTGGTCGCAATGAGCAGTTCTTC

D: TRBD1
V: TRBV18
J: TRBJ1-6
CDR3: CASSPMGQGMSPLHF
DNA: TGTGCCAGCTCACCAATGGGACAGGGCATGTCACCCCTCCACTTT

D: TRBD2
V: TRBV27
J: TRBJ2-1
CDR3: CASSSRLAGDNEQFF
DNA: TGTGCCAGCAGTTCCCGACTAGCGGGGGACAATGAGCAGTTCTTC

D: TRBD1
V: TRBV10-3
J: TRBJ1-5
CDR3: CAISESGGGQPQHF
DNA: TGTGCCATCAGTGAGTCAGGGGGCGGTCAGCCCCAGCATTTT

D: TRBD2
V: TRBV7-3
J: TRBJ2-5
CDR3: CASSLSGTSQETQYF
DNA: TGTGCCAGCAGCTTATCCGGGACTAGCCAAGAGACCCAGTACTTC

D: -
V: TRBV7-3
J: TRBJ2-5
CDR3: CASSPEGGRKTQYF
DNA: TGTGCCAGCAGCCCGGAAGGGGGTAGGAAGACCCAGTACTTC

D: -
V: TRBV10-3
J: TRBJ1-1
CDR3: CAITGSGEAFF
DNA: TGTGCCATCACAGGCAGTGGAGAAGCTTTCTTT

D: -
V: TRBV2
J: TRBJ1-1
CDR3: CASRGTSGFFGSTEAFF
DNA: TGTGCCAGCAGGGGAACTAGTGGCTTCTTTGGTTCCACTGAAGCTTTCTTT

D: -
V: TRBV7-2
J: TRBJ1-3
CDR3: CASSPLRTAGNTIYF
DNA: TGTGCCAGCAGCCCGCTCCGGACAGCTGGAAACACCATATATTTT

D: TRBD2
V: TRBV5-1
J: TRBJ2-1
CDR3: CASSLALKTSGAPYSYNEQFF
DNA: TGCGCCAGCAGCTTGGCCCTCAAGACTAGCGGGGCTCCCTATTCCTACAATGAGCAGTTCTTC

D: TRBD2
V: TRBV10-3
J: TRBJ2-3
CDR3: CAISEPSGLAGGRRDTQYF
DNA: TGTGCCATCAGTGAGCCCTCAGGACTAGCGGGGGGGCGGAGGGATACGCAGTATTTT

D: -
V: TRBV6-5
J: TRBJ1-1
CDR3: CASSYSTGNTEAFF
DNA: TGTGCCAGCAGTTACTCGACAGGGAACACTGAAGCTTTCTTT

D: TRBD1
V: TRBV7-9
J: TRBJ2-1
CDR3: CASTLIGTEYNEQFF
DNA: TGTGCCAGCACCCTAATAGGGACAGAGTACAATGAGCAGTTCTTC

D: -
V: TRBV13
J: TRBJ1-1
CDR3: CASSNTGNTEAFF
DNA: TGTGCCAGCAGCAACACAGGGAACACTGAAGCTTTCTTT

D: -
V: TRBV2
J: TRBJ1-2
CDR3: CASTTWRDGYTF
DNA: TGTGCCAGCACCACTTGGAGGGATGGCTACACCTTC